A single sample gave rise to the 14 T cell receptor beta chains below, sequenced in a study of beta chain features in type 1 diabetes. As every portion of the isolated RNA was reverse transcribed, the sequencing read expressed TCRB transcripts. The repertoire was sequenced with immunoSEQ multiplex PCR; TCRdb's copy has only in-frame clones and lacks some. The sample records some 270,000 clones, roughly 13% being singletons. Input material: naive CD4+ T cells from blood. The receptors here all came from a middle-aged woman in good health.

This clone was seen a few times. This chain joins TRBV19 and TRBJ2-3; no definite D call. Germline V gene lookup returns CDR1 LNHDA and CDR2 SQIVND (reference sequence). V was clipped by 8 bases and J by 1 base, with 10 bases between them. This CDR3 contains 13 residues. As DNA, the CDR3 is TGTGCCAGTGGGCAAAGTCGCACAGATACGCAGTATTTT. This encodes CASGQSRTDTQYF. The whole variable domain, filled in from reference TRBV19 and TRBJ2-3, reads DGGITQSPKYLFRKEGQNVTLSCEQNLNHDAMYWYRQDPGQGLRLIYYSQIVNDFQKGDIAEGYSVSREKKESFPLTVTSAQKNPTAFYLCASGQSRTDTQYFGPGTRLTVL.

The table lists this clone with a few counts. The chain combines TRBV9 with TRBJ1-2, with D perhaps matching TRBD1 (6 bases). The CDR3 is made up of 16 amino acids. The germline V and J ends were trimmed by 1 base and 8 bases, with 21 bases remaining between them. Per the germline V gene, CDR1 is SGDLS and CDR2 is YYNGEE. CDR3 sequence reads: CASSVYPQGNGQGYTF. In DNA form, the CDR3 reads TGTGCCAGCAGCGTATATCCCCAGGGGAACGGGCAGGGCTACACCTTC.

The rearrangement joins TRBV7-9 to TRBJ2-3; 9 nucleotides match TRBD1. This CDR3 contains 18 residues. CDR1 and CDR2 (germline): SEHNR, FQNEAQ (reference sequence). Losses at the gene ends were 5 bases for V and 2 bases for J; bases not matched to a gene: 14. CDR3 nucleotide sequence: TGTGCCAGCAGCCCCCCGGCGGGGACAGGGTTAGTCACAGATACGCAGTATTTT. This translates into CASSPPAGTGLVTDTQYF.

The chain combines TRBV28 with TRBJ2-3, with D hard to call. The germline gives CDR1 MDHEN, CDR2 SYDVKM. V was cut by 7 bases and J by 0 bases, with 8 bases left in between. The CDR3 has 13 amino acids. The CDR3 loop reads CASTLSSTDTQYF. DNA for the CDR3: TGTGCCAGCACCCTCTCTAGCACAGATACGCAGTATTTT.

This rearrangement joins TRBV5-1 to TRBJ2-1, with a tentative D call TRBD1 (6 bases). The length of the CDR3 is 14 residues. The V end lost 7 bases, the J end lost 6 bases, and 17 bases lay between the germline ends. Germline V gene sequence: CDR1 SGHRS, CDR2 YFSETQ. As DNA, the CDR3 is TGCGCCAGCCGACGGTCCGGACAGACCAATGAGCAGTTCTTC. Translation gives CASRRSGQTNEQFF.

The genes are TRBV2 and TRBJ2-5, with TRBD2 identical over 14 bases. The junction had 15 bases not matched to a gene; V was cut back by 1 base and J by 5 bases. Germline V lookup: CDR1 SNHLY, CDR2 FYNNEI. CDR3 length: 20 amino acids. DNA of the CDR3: TGTGCCAGCAGTGAAGAGTTCGGAACGACTAGCGGGGGGGCCCGGGAGACCCAGTACTTC. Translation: CASSEEFGTTSGGARETQYF.

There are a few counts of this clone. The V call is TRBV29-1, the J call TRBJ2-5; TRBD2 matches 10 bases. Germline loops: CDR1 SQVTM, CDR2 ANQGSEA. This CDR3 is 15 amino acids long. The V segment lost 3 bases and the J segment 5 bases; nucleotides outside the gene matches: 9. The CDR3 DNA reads TGCAGCGTTGACGCGATAGCGGGGGGTTCGGAGACCCAGTACTTC. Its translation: CSVDAIAGGSETQYF.

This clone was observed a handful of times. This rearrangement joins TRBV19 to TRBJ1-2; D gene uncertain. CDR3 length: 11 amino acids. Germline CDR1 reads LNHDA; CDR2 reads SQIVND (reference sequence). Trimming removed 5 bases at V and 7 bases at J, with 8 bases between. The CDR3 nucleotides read TGTGCCAGTAGTTGGGCAAGTGGCTACACCTTC. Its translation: CASSWASGYTF.

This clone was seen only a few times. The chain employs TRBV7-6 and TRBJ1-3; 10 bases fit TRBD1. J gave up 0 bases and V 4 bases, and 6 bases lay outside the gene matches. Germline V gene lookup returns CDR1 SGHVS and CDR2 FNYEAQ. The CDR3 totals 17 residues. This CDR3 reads CASSSRWTGGSGNTIYF. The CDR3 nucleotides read TGTGCCAGCAGCTCTAGGTGGACAGGGGGCTCTGGAAACACCATATATTTT.

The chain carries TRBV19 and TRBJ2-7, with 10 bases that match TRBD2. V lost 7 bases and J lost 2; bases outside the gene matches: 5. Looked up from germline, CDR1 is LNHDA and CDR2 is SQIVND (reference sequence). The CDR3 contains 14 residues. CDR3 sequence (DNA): TGTGCCAGTACCATAGCGGGGGGACCCTACGAGCAGTACTTC. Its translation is CASTIAGGPYEQYF.

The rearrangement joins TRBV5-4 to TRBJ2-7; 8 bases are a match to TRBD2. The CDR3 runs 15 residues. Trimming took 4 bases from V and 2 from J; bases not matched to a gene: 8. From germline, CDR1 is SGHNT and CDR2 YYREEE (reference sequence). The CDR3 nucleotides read TGTGCCAGCAGCCTTGCGGCGGGGGGACCCTACGAGCAGTACTTC. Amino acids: CASSLAAGGPYEQYF.

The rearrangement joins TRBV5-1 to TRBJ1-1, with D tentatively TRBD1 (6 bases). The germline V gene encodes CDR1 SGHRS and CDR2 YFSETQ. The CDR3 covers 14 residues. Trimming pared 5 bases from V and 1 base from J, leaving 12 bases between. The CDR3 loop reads CASRRQVSNTEAFF. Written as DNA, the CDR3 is TGCGCCAGCAGGCGACAGGTTTCGAACACTGAAGCTTTCTTT.

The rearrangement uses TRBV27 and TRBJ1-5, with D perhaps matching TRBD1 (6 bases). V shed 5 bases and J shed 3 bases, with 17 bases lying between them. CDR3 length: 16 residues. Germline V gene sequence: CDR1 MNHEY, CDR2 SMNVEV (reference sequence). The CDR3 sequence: CASSLSGVGANQPQHF. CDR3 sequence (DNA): TGTGCCAGCAGTCTCAGCGGCGTGGGGGCCAATCAGCCCCAGCATTTT.

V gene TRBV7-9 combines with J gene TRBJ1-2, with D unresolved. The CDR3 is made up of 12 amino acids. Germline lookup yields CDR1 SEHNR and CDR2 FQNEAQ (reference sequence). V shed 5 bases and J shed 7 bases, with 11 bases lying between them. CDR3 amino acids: CASSPGQAGYTF. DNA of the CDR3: TGTGCCAGCAGCCCCGGCCAGGCTGGCTACACCTTC.